The T cell receptor beta chain described here comes from a study of OX40 agonist ivuxolimab in advanced cancers. Overall study: Ivuxolimab, an agonist antibody against OX40 (CD134), was given to patients. Hepatocellular carcinoma, melanoma, renal cell or head and neck cancer occurred in dose-escalation patients.

Germline V gives CDR1 MDHEN, CDR2 SYDVKM. The CDR3 covers 14 residues. Unmatched junction bases numbered 8, after V lost 2 bases and J lost 7 bases. Study-wide findings and caveats: Patients with a partial response at 0.1-3.0 mg/kg had among the lowest clonal expansion. There was clonal expansion of CD4+ and CD8+ blood T cells by week 6 at 0.1 to 3.0 mg/kg.

Profiling relied on immunoSEQ multiplex PCR, and the TCRdb table lists in-frame clones only, not all of them. The table lists 55,000 to 65,000 clones, approximately 90% of them singletons, with approximately 0.33% in the top ten. To note about this clone: Its antigen is unidentified.

The sequence derives from an adult with an advanced solid tumor such as melanoma, head and neck, liver or kidney cancer. This chain uses TRBV28 with TRBJ2-7; 7 nucleotides agree with TRBD1. The specimen comprised CD4+ or CD8+ T cells sorted from blood, sampled in a trial of the OX40 agonist ivuxolimab. The CDR3 loop reads CASSLGTATREQYF. DNA of the CDR3: TGTGCCAGCAGTTTAGGGACAGCGACTCGGGAGCAGTACTTC.